The next 27 T cell receptor beta chains were all read from a single sample in a study of T cells in women clearing cervical HPV infection. Some clones are missing from TCRdb's copy, which holds only in-frame ones; the method was immunoSEQ multiplex PCR. The sample has over 20,000 clones, and its top ten clones hold approximately 3.7%. The specimen sequenced was blood buffy coat. The receptors derive from a woman aged 18 to 75 with a cervical HPV16 infection that either progressed to CIN3+ or cleared (not recorded which).

On this clone itself: Sequencing ends 3 residues short of the CDR3 end; the germline J gene provides the rest. This sequence joins TRBV5-6 and TRBJ2-3; maybe TRBD1 (7 bases). V shed 2 bases and J shed 4 bases, with 11 bases lying between them. The V gene's germline CDR1 is SGHDT and CDR2 YYEEEE. The CDR3 runs 14 residues. The CDR3 sequence is CASSFQGEADTQYF. The covered CDR3 bases are TGTGCCAGCAGCTTTCAGGGGGAGGCAGATACG.

About this clone itself: The DNA ends 3 residues before the CDR3 does, and the rest of the CDR3 is filled in from the germline J gene. V is TRBV23-1 and J is TRBJ1-1; D is unresolved. TRBV23-1 is an open reading frame, and its role is uncertain. CDR3 length: 12 residues. The CDR3 is CASSPQRREAFF. The sequenced part of the CDR3 DNA is TGCGCCAGCAGTCCCCAAAGGCGGGAG.

Worth noting for this clone: The read gets to within 3 residues of the CDR3 end, and the germline J gene fills in the rest. The rearrangement joins TRBV19 to TRBJ1-5; 7 bases fit TRBD1. Germline V CDR1 and CDR2: LNHDA, SQIVND (reference sequence). V lost 4 bases and J lost 3; bases outside the gene matches: 6. This CDR3 comprises 15 residues. The DNA read from the CDR3 is TGTGCCAGTAGTACAGGGGACAGCTCCAATCAGCCC. The encoded protein is CASSTGDSSNQP. The whole CDR3 is CASSTGDSSNQPQHF.

Concerning this clone: The read comes to an end 3 residues before the CDR3 does, leaving the germline J gene to fill in the end. This chain uses TRBV2 with TRBJ1-1, with D possibly TRBD1 on 6 matching bases. The CDR3 runs 15 residues. V was cut by 10 bases and J by 2 bases, with 20 bases left in between. CDR1 and CDR2 from the germline V gene are SNHLY and FYNNEI. The sequenced part of the CDR3 DNA is TGTGCCAACCGACAGGCCACCCTCGGTAACACTGAA. Translating gives CANRQATLGNTE. The full CDR3 reads CANRQATLGNTEAFF. Complete variable domain (other parts from reference TRBV2 and TRBJ1-1): EPEVTQTPSHQVTQMGQEVILRCVPISNHLYFYWYRQILGQKVEFLVSFYNNEISEKSEIFDDQFSVERPDGSNFTLKIRSTKLEDSAMYFCANRQATLGNTEAFFGQGTRLTVV.

Comments on this clone: The read terminates 3 residues ahead of where the CDR3 ends, so the germline J gene completes it. The V and J genes are TRBV7-2 and TRBJ2-2; TRBD2 is a possible D gene (6 bases). Germline assignment: CDR1 SGHTA and CDR2 FQGNSA. V lost 1 base, J lost 4 bases, and 10 bases lay in between. There are 15 residues in the CDR3. The DNA read from the CDR3 is TGTGCCAGCAGCTTAGTCGGGACTGGCACCGGGGAG. Amino acid sequence: CASSLVGTGTGE. The entire CDR3 is CASSLVGTGTGELFF. Combining the CDR3 with reference TRBV7-2 and TRBJ2-2 gives the whole variable domain GAGVSQSPSNKVTEKGKDVELRCDPISGHTALYWYRQSLGQGLEFLIYFQGNSAPDKSGLPSDRFSAERTGGSVSTLTIQRTQQEDSAVYLCASSLVGTGTGELFFGEGSRLTVL.

About this clone: The read terminates 3 residues before the CDR3 end, so the remaining end is supplied by the germline J gene. The chain couples TRBV6-2 or TRBV6-3 to TRBJ2-5, with 8 bases that match TRBD2. Germline V gives CDR1 MNHEY, CDR2 SVGEGT. The ends lost 6 bases at V and 2 bases at J; junction bases unmatched: 8. The CDR3 is 15 residues long. The CDR3 bases that were read are TGTGCCAGCAGCCGCCCGGGACTAGAACAAGAGACC. It encodes CASSRPGLEQET. The CDR3 in its entirety is CASSRPGLEQETQYF.

About this clone: The CDR3 end falls 3 residues outside the read, so it is completed with the germline J gene. V is TRBV7-2 and J is TRBJ2-2; tentatively, D is TRBD1 (7 bases). The germline gives CDR1 SGHTA, CDR2 FQGNSA. The CDR3 extends over 14 amino acids. The CDR3 loop is CASSSGGRNEKLFF. The sequenced part of the CDR3 DNA is TGTGCCAGCAGCTCAGGGGGGAGGAATGAAAAG.

This clone is medium-sized (0.01 to 0.1%) by frequency. Coverage ceases 3 residues before the CDR3 finishes, and the germline J gene fills in the end. The V call is TRBV29-1, the J call TRBJ2-3; D gene unclear. This CDR3 comprises 14 residues. CDR1 and CDR2 from the germline V gene are SQVTM and ANQGSEA. Deletions cut 5 bases from V and 0 bases from J, with 12 bases between. This CDR3 is CSVKGPTSTDTQYF. Partial CDR3 DNA: TGCAGCGTTAAAGGACCGACTAGCACAGATACG.

A remark on this clone: The read gets to within 3 residues of the CDR3 end, and the germline J gene fills in the rest. The rearrangement joins TRBV14 to TRBJ1-2; possible D gene TRBD1, 6 bases. Trimming pared 1 base from V and 7 bases from J, leaving 10 bases between. Germline V gene lookup returns CDR1 SGHDN and CDR2 FVKESK. CDR3 length: 13 amino acids. The DNA read from the CDR3 is TGTGCCAGCAGCCAAGTCAGGGGAGGTGGC. It specifies CASSQVRGGG. The CDR3 in full is CASSQVRGGGYTF.

To note about this clone: Read coverage stops 3 residues before the CDR3 terminus; the germline J gene supplies the remainder. The genes are TRBV20-1 and TRBJ2-7, with 10 bases lining up with TRBD1. This CDR3 is built from 13 residues. Trimming took 6 bases from V and 3 from J; bases not matched to a gene: 5. The V gene's germline CDR1 is DFQATT and CDR2 SNEGSKA (reference sequence). The part of the CDR3 DNA that was read is TGCAGTGCCCTGGGACAGGGGATCTACGAG. Translation: CSALGQGIYE. The whole CDR3 reads CSALGQGIYEQYF.

A note on this clone: The read falls 3 residues short of the CDR3 end, and the missing part is taken from the germline J gene. This sequence joins TRBV5-1 and TRBJ1-5, with a tentative D call TRBD1 (6 bases). The V end lost 0 bases, the J end lost 7 bases, and 14 bases lay between the germline ends. Per the germline V gene, CDR1 is SGHRS and CDR2 is YFSETQ. The CDR3 contains 15 residues. Partial CDR3 DNA: TGCGCCAGCAGCTTGGGGCTTGGGGGCGGGCAGCCC. It translates to CASSLGLGGGQP. The CDR3 in full is CASSLGLGGGQPQHF.

Concerning this clone: The read is 3 residues too short to cover the CDR3 end, so that end is filled in from the germline J gene. V gene TRBV18 combines with J gene TRBJ1-2; D call uncertain. The V gene lost 0 bases and the J gene lost 5 bases, with 7 bases spanning the gap. CDR3 length equals 13 residues. In germline, CDR1 is KGHSH, CDR2 LQKENI. The sequenced CDR3 bases are TGTGCCAGCTCACCACCTGACACGTATGGC. Its translation is CASSPPDTYG. The full CDR3 protein is CASSPPDTYGYTF. The whole variable domain, remainder taken from reference TRBV18 and TRBJ1-2, is NAGVMQNPRHLVRRRGQEARLRCSPMKGHSHVYWYRQLPEEGLKFMVYLQKENIIDESGMPKERFSAEFPKEGPSILRIQQVVRGDSAAYFCASSPPDTYGYTFGSGTRLTVV.

About this clone itself: The read gets to within 3 residues of the CDR3 end, and the germline J gene fills in the rest. This rearrangement joins TRBV7-8 to TRBJ2-7; a weak D match, TRBD1 (6 bases). The CDR3 extends over 15 amino acids. Germline V gene lookup returns CDR1 SGHVS and CDR2 FQNEAQ. Trimming took 5 bases from V and 1 from J, leaving 15 bases between them. This CDR3 reads CASSPRAGESYEQYF. The CDR3 bases that were read are TGTGCCAGCAGCCCTCGAGCAGGGGAATCCTACGAG.

This clone counts as medium-sized by frequency. The missing CDR3 end, 3 residues past where the read stops, is filled in from the germline J gene. The V call is TRBV6-2 or TRBV6-3, the J call TRBJ2-7; no definite D call. The CDR3 runs to 12 residues. The germline V gene encodes CDR1 MNHEY and CDR2 SVGEGT. Trimming shortened V by 2 bases and J by 5 bases, and 7 bases separated the two germline ends. The CDR3 loop is CASSYQFHEQYF. CDR3 DNA, as far as it was read: TGTGCCAGCAGTTACCAATTCCACGAG.

With regard to this clone: The read comes to an end 3 residues before the CDR3 does, leaving the germline J gene to fill in the end. V is TRBV19 and J is TRBJ1-5; D is unclear. CDR3 length: 14 residues. Germline loops: CDR1 LNHDA, CDR2 SQIVND (reference sequence). Trimming stripped 4 bases from V and 1 base from J, with 8 bases between. CDR3: CASSNSRSNQPQHF. The part of the CDR3 DNA that was read is TGTGCCAGTAGTAATTCGCGAAGCAATCAGCCC.

With respect to this clone: The read comes to an end 3 residues before the CDR3 does, leaving the germline J gene to fill in the end. V gene TRBV12-3 or TRBV12-4 combines with J gene TRBJ1-5; D is perhaps TRBD1 (6 bases). The CDR3 is 13 residues long. With 8 bases removed from V and 3 bases from J, the gap between germline ends came to 11 bases. This CDR3 reads CASGGQFNQPQHF. The part of the CDR3 DNA that was read is TGTGCCAGCGGGGGACAATTCAATCAGCCC.

Notes on this clone: Read coverage stops 3 residues before the CDR3 terminus; the germline J gene supplies the remainder. The chain combines TRBV25-1 with TRBJ2-5; D perhaps matches TRBD2 (6 bases). This CDR3 has 15 amino acids. CDR1 and CDR2 from the germline V gene are MGHDK and SYGVNS. Trimming took 2 bases from V and 2 from J, leaving 12 bases between them. This chain's CDR3 is CASSEAAGSQETQYF. The CDR3 bases that were read are TGTGCCAGCAGTGAAGCGGCGGGGAGTCAAGAGACC.

Note on this clone: One end of the junction fails to match germline, which may point to a read error. The sequence runs out 3 residues before the end of the CDR3; the remainder is reconstructed from the germline J gene. The chain carries TRBV4-2 and TRBJ2-7, with a tentative D call TRBD1 (6 bases). Germline loops: CDR1 LGHNA, CDR2 YNFKEQ. There are 14 residues in the CDR3. The CDR3 bases that were read are TGCGCCAGCAGCCAGTACGACAGGCCCTACGAG. Residues: CASSQYDRPYE. The full CDR3 protein reads CASSQYDRPYEQYF.

In the case of this clone: The read falls 3 residues short of the CDR3 end, and the missing part is taken from the germline J gene. The V gene is TRBV19, the J gene TRBJ2-5; either TRBD1 or TRBD2 may fit D (5 bases each). The CDR3 has 13 residues. Germline CDR1 and CDR2: LNHDA and SQIVND (reference sequence). The V and J ends lost 3 bases and 5 bases respectively, with 10 bases between them. The CDR3 bases that were read are TGTGCCAGTAGTATTAGAGGGGTGGAGACC. It translates to CASSIRGVET. The entire CDR3 reads CASSIRGVETQYF.

Worth noting for this clone: The CDR3 goes on 3 residues after the read ends, and that part is filled in from the germline J gene. The rearrangement uses TRBV9 and TRBJ1-2, with 7 bases aligning to TRBD1. This CDR3 region has 14 residues. Germline V lookup: CDR1 SGDLS, CDR2 YYNGEE. The sequenced CDR3 bases are TGTGCCAGCAGCCCAACTACAACAGGGGTCGGG. It encodes CASSPTTTGVG. The whole CDR3 sequence is CASSPTTTGVGYTF.

Of note for this clone: The read terminates 3 residues ahead of where the CDR3 ends, so the germline J gene completes it. This chain links TRBV14 with TRBJ1-4; 11 bases match TRBD1. The CDR3 is 18 residues long. Germline lookup yields CDR1 SGHDN and CDR2 FVKESK. The CDR3 region is CASSQTTFGTGGNSPLFF. The covered CDR3 bases are TGTGCCAGCAGCCAAACCACCTTTGGGACAGGGGGAAATTCACCA.

As to this clone: The CDR3 end lies 3 residues beyond the end of the read and is filled in from the germline J gene. The genes are TRBV19 and TRBJ2-7; 11 bases match TRBD1. V dropped 5 bases and J dropped 6; count of bases not matched to a gene: 18. The V gene's germline CDR1 is LNHDA and CDR2 SQIVND (reference sequence). CDR3 size: 18 residues. The CDR3 protein is CASSPRTGGVLGRGEQYF. The part of the CDR3 DNA that was read is TGTGCCAGTAGTCCCCGGACAGGGGGCGTCTTAGGGCGCGGCGAG.

This chain's CDR3 is CASSTGLINTEAFF. Partial CDR3 DNA: TGTGCCAGCAGCACGGGACTTATAAACACTGAA. The genes are TRBV7-2 and TRBJ1-1, with D possibly matching TRBD1 (5 bases). Coverage ceases 3 residues before the CDR3 finishes, and the germline J gene fills in the end. In germline, CDR1 is SGHTA, CDR2 FQGNSA. V was shortened by 5 bases and J by 2 bases, with 12 bases between the two germline ends. This CDR3 spans 14 amino acids.

A remark on this clone: The read gets to within 3 residues of the CDR3 end, and the germline J gene fills in the rest. The gene calls are TRBV20-1 and TRBJ1-6; no reliable D call. Germline V gives CDR1 DFQATT, CDR2 SNEGSKA (reference sequence). V lost 2 bases, J lost 4 bases, and 9 bases lay in between. The CDR3 spans 14 residues. The CDR3 bases that were read are TGCAGTGCTAGACAAAACAAATATAATTCACCC. Amino acids: CSARQNKYNSP. The complete CDR3 sequence is CSARQNKYNSPLHF.

A word on this clone: Read data end 3 residues before the CDR3 end; the end is taken from the germline J gene. The chain is built from TRBV11-2 and TRBJ1-2; D not resolved. Germline-derived CDR1 and CDR2 are SGHAT and FQNNGV. The CDR3 covers 12 residues. This CDR3 is CASSLDSRYYTF. The sequenced part of the CDR3 DNA is TGTGCCAGCAGCTTAGATTCCAGATAC.

As for this clone: The read comes to an end 3 residues before the CDR3 does, leaving the germline J gene to fill in the end. The gene calls are TRBV20-1 and TRBJ2-3; 15 nucleotides align to TRBD2. The CDR3 extends over 20 amino acids. V shed 7 bases, J shed 6 bases, and the junction held 23 bases outside the gene matches. Germline V gene data show CDR1 as DFQATT and CDR2 as SNEGSKA (reference sequence). Partial CDR3 DNA: TGCAGTGTTACCTGGGGCGGACTAGCGGGGGGGGTTACCCTCGGGGATACG. This gives the protein CSVTWGGLAGGVTLGDT. In full, the CDR3 is CSVTWGGLAGGVTLGDTQYF.

In regard to this clone: The read stops 3 residues short of the end of the CDR3; the missing end is completed from the germline J gene. The chain carries TRBV7-3 and TRBJ2-5; TRBD2 matches 9 bases. J lost 1 base, V lost 2 bases, and 5 bases had no gene match. This CDR3 comprises 16 residues. The germline gives CDR1 SGHTA, CDR2 FQGTGA. CDR3 sequence: CASSLSASGAQETQYF. The part of the CDR3 DNA that was read is TGTGCCAGCAGCTTATCGGCTAGCGGGGCCCAAGAGACC.